This T cell receptor beta chain was observed in a study of T cells in Graves' hyperthyroidism and ophthalmopathy. Uncontrolled infection, other autoimmune disease, pregnancy or lactation disqualified patients from enrolment. Trimming pared 10 bases from V and 8 bases from J, leaving 17 bases between. Germline V gene sequence: CDR1 MNHEY, CDR2 SVGEGT. The CDR3 spans 12 residues. The investigators amplified TCR beta CDR3 regions from RNA transcripts. The TCR CDR3 was amplified in a first-round RT-PCR using the HTBI primer set. TCRdb re-called the multiplex PCR reads with MiXCR, one entry per CDR3 protein. The sample lists a few hundred thousand distinct CDR3 sequences; approximately 14% were seen once. Points from the study as a whole: Most thyroid clonotypes with frequency above 0.001 were detected in blood.

This clonotype was observed at least ten times. Its antigen remains unknown. The genes are TRBV6-2 or TRBV6-3 and TRBJ1-2; the D is unclear. This TCR derives from a woman under 40 with Graves' ophthalmopathy. Input material: blood. The CDR3 coding sequence is TGTGCCACAAATCGAGGGAGCCACGGCTACACCTTC. Translating gives CATNRGSHGYTF.